A single sample is the source of the 7 T cell receptor beta chains below, sequenced in a study of cytomegalovirus exposure and HLA in healthy donors. Sequencing used immunoSEQ multiplex PCR; TCRdb keeps in-frame clones, though not all of them. The data hold some 190,000 clones, with more than 70% observed a single time. Sequences were obtained from PBMCs. The receptors derive from a woman aged 18-29 years in good health and CMV-seronegative.

This chain joins TRBV7-2 and TRBJ2-1; D uncertain. This CDR3 is 13 amino acids long. The V end was cut by 1 base, the J end by 11 bases, with 12 bases between. The V gene's germline CDR1 is SGHTA and CDR2 FQGNSA. This CDR3 reads CASSLDRSSQQFF. CDR3 DNA: TGTGCCAGCAGCTTAGACAGATCCAGCCAGCAGTTCTTC.

In its sample, this clone was seen once. The rearrangement uses TRBV7-2 and TRBJ1-1; TRBD1 matches 7 bases. Germline lookup yields CDR1 SGHTA and CDR2 FQGNSA. This CDR3 comprises 15 residues. V shed 4 bases, J shed 0 bases, and the junction held 5 bases outside the gene matches. CDR3 region: CASSSQGVMNTEAFF. The CDR3, as DNA: TGTGCCAGCAGCTCCCAGGGGGTAATGAACACTGAAGCTTTCTTT.

This chain links TRBV2 with TRBJ1-1, with D perhaps matching TRBD1 (6 bases). V shed 7 bases and J shed 8 bases, with 14 bases lying between them. The CDR3 runs to 12 residues. Germline assignment: CDR1 SNHLY and CDR2 FYNNEI. CDR3 region: CASKPSGGEAFF. DNA for the CDR3: TGTGCCAGCAAACCCTCGGGGGGCGAAGCTTTCTTT.

This clone was counted once. The V and J genes are TRBV5-1 and TRBJ1-2, with a possible D match to TRBD1 (5 bases). The CDR3 runs to 17 residues. CDR1 and CDR2 (germline): SGHRS, YFSETQ. V lost 0 bases to trimming and J lost 2 bases, with 17 bases between them. The CDR3 DNA reads as TGCGCCAGCAGCTTGGACAGGAGCAGATCCAAAAACTATGGCTACACCTTC. This gives the protein CASSLDRSRSKNYGYTF.

This rearrangement joins TRBV13 to TRBJ2-3; D possibly corresponds to TRBD1 (5 bases). Per the germline V gene, CDR1 is PRHDT and CDR2 is FYEKMQ (reference sequence). Trimming took off 3 bases at V and 2 bases at J, with 9 bases between the two ends. The CDR3 consists of 14 residues. The CDR3 here is CASSFVRDTDTQYF. The CDR3 nucleotides are TGTGCCAGCAGCTTCGTCAGGGACACAGATACGCAGTATTTT.

In the case of this clone: Other DNA sequences within the sample encode an identical CDR3. The gene calls are TRBV7-7 and TRBJ2-7; 9 bases line up with TRBD1. Germline loops: CDR1 SSHAT, CDR2 FNYEAQ (reference sequence). Losses at the gene ends were 4 bases for V and 6 bases for J; bases not matched to a gene: 4. This CDR3 comprises 13 residues. In nucleotides, the CDR3 is TGTGCCAGCAGCTCGGACAGGGGCGGCGAGCAGTACTTC. It encodes CASSSDRGGEQYF.

The rearrangement uses TRBV7-9 and TRBJ2-7, with a tentative D call TRBD2 (5 bases). The CDR3 sequence is 14 residues long. Trimming took off 2 bases at V and 5 bases at J, with 13 bases between the two ends. Germline CDR1 and CDR2: SEHNR and FQNEAQ (reference sequence). CDR3 region: CASSLIGGRDEQYF. The CDR3 bases are TGTGCCAGCAGCTTAATCGGCGGGCGGGACGAGCAGTACTTC. Variable domain in full (rest from reference TRBV7-9 and TRBJ2-7): DTGVSQNPRHKITKRGQNVTFRCDPISEHNRLYWYRQTLGQGPEFLTYFQNEAQLEKSRLLSDRFSAERPKGSFSTLEIQRTEQGDSAMYLCASSLIGGRDEQYFGPGTRLTVT.